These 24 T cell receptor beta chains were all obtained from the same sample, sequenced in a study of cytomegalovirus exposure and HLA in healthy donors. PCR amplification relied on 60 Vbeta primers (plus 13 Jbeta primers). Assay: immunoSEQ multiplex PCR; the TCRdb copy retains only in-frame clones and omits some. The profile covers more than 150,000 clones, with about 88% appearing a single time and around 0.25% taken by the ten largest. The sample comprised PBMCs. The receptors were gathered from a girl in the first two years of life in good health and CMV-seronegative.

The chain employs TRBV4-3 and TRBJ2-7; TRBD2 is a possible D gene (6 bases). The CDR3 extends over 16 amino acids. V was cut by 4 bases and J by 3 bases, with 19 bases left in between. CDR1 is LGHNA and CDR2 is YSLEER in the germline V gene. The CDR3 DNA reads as TGCGCCAGCAGCCGAGACGGTCTCGCGGGAAACTACGAGCAGTACTTC. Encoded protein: CASSRDGLAGNYEQYF.

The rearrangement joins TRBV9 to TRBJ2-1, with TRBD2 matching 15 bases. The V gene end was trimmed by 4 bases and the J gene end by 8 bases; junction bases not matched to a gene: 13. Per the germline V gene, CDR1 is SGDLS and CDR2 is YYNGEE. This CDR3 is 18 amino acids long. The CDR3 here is CASSPRGLAGGPLDEQFF. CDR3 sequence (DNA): TGTGCCAGCAGCCCCAGAGGACTAGCGGGAGGGCCATTGGATGAGCAGTTCTTC.

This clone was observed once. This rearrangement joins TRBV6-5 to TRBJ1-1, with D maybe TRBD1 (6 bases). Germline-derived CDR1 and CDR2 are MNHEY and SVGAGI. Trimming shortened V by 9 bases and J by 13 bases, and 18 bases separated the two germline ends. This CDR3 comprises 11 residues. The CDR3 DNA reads TGTGCCAGGCTGGGCAGGGGATTAGATTTCTTT. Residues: CARLGRGLDFF.

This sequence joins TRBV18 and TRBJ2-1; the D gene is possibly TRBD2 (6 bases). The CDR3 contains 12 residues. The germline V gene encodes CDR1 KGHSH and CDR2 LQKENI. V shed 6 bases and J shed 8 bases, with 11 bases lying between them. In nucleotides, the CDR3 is TGTGCCAGCTCGACTAGTAACTATGAGCAGTTCTTC. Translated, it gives CASSTSNYEQFF.

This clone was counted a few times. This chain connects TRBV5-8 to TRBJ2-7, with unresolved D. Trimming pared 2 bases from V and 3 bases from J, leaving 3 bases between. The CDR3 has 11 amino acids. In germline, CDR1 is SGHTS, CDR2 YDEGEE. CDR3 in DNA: TGTGCCAGCAGCTTCGGCTACGAGCAGTACTTC. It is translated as CASSFGYEQYF.

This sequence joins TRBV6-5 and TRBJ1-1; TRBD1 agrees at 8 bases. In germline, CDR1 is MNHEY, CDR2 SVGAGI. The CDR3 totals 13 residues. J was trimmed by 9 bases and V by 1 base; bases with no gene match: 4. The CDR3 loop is CASSYYRQGQAFF. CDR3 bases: TGTGCCAGCAGTTACTACCGACAGGGGCAAGCTTTCTTT.

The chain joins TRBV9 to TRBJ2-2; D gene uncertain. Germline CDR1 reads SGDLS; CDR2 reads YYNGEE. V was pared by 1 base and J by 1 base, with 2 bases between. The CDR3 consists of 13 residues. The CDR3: CASSVQNTGELFF. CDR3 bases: TGTGCCAGCAGCGTACAGAACACCGGGGAGCTGTTTTTT.

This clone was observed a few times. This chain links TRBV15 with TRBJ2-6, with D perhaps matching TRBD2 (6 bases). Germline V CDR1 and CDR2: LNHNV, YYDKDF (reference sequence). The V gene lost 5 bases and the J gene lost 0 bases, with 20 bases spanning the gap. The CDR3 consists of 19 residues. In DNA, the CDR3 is TGTGCCACCAGCGGGACTGGGTCGACAGTTTTCTCTGGGGCCAACGTCCTGACTTTC. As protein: CATSGTGSTVFSGANVLTF. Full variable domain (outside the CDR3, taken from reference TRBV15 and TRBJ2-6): DAMVIQNPRYQVTQFGKPVTLSCSQTLNHNVMYWYQQKSSQAPKLLFHYYDKDFNNEADTPDNFQSRRPNTSFCFLDIRSPGLGDTAMYLCATSGTGSTVFSGANVLTFGAGSRLTVL.

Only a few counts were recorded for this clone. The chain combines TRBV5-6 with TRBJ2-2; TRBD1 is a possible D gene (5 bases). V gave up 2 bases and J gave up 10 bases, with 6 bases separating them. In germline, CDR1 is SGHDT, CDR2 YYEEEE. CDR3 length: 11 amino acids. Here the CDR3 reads CASSLGVELFF. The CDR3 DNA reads TGTGCCAGCAGCTTAGGGGTGGAGCTGTTTTTT.

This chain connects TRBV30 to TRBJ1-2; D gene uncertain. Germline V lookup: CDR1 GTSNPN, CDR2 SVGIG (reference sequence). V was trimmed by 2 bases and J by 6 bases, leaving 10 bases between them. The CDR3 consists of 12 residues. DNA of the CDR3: TGTGCCTGGAGTTTGGGAGCCAATGGCTACACCTTC. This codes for CAWSLGANGYTF.

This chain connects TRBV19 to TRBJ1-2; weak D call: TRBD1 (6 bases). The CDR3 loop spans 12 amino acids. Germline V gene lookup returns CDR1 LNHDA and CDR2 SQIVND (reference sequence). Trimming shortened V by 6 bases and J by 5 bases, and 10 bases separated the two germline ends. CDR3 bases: TGTGCCAGTAGGATGGACAGTTATGGCTACACCTTC. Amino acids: CASRMDSYGYTF.

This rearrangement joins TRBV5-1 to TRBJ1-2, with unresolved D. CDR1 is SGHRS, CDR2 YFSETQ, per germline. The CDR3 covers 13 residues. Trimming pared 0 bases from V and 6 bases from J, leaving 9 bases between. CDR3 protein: CASSLAQPDGYTF. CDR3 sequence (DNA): TGCGCCAGCAGCTTGGCACAGCCAGATGGCTACACCTTC. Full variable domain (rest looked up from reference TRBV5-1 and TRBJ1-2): KAGVTQTPRYLIKTRGQQVTLSCSPISGHRSVSWYQQTPGQGLQFLFEYFSETQRNKGNFPGRFSGRQFSNSRSEMNVSTLELGDSALYLCASSLAQPDGYTFGSGTRLTVV.

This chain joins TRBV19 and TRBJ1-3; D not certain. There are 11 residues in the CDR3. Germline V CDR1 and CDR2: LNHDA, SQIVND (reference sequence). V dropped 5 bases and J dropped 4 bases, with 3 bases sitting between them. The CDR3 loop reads CASSPGNTIYF. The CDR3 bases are TGTGCCAGTAGTCCAGGAAACACCATATATTTT.

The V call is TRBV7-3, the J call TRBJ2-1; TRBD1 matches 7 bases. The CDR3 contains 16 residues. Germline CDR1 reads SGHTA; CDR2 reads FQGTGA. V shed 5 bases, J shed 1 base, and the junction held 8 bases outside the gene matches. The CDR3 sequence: CASSPGTAFSYNEQFF. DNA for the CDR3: TGTGCCAGCAGCCCCGGGACAGCCTTTTCCTACAATGAGCAGTTCTTC.

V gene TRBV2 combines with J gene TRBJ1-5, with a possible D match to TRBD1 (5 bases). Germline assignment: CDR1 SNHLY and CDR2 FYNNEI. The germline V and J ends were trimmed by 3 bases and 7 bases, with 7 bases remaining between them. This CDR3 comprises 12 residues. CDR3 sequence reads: CASSEGGQPQHF. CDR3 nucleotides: TGTGCCAGCAGTGAGGGGGGACAGCCCCAGCATTTT.

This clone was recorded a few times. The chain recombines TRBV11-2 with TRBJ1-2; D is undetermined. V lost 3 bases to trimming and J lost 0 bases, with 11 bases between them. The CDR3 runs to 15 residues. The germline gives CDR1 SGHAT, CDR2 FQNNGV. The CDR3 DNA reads TGTGCCAGCAGCTTCGGAGGGAGGGCTAACTATGGCTACACCTTC. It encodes CASSFGGRANYGYTF.

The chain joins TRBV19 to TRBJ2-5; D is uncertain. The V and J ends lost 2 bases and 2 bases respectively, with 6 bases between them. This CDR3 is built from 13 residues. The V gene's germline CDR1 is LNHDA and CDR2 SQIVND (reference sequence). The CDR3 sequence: CASSIRLQETQYF. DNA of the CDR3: TGTGCCAGTAGTATACGTCTACAAGAGACCCAGTACTTC.

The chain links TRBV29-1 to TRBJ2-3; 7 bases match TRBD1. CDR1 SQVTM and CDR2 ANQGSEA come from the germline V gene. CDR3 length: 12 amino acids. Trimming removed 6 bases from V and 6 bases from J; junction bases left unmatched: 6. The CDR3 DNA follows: TGCAGCGTCGAGACAGGGACGGATACGCAGTATTTT. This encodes CSVETGTDTQYF.

In DNA form, the CDR3 reads TGTGCCAGCAGCTTCTACAGGGACCTATTTAGCAATCAGCCCCAGCATTTT. Protein: CASSFYRDLFSNQPQHF. V usage is TRBV7-9 and J usage is TRBJ1-5; possibly TRBD1 for D (6 bases). The CDR3 length is 17 residues. Trimming left V 3 bases short and J 0 bases short, with 15 bases between. Germline values: CDR1 SEHNR, CDR2 FQNEAQ (reference sequence).

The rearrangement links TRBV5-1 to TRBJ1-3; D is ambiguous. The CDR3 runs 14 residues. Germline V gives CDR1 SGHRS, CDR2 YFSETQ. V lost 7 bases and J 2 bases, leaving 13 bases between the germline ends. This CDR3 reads CASGPGMTGNTIYF. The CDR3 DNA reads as TGCGCCAGCGGTCCCGGTATGACTGGAAACACCATATATTTT.

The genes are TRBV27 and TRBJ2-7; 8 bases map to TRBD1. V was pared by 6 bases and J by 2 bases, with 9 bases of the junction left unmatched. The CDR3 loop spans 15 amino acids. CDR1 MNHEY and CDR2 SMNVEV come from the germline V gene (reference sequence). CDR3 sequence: CASRDPGTGPYEQYF. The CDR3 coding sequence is TGTGCCAGCAGGGACCCCGGGACAGGACCCTACGAGCAGTACTTC.

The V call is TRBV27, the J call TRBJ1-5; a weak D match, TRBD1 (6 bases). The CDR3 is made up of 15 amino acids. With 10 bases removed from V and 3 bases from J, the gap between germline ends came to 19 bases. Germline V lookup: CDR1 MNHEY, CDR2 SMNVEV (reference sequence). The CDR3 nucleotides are TGTGCCACCTCTGCGGGGGCGGGCCCCAATCAGCCCCAGCATTTT. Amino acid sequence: CATSAGAGPNQPQHF.

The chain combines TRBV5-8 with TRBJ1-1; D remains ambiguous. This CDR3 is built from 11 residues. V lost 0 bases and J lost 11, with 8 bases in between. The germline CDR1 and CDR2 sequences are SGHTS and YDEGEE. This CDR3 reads CASSLVLQAFF. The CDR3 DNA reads TGTGCCAGCAGCTTGGTCTTGCAGGCTTTCTTT.

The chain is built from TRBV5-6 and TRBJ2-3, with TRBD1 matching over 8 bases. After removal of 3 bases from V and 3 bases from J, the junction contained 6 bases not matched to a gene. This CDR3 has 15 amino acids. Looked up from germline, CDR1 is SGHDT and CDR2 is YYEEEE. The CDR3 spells CASSSRQGTTDTQYF. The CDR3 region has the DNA TGTGCCAGCAGCTCTAGACAGGGGACGACAGATACGCAGTATTTT.